The 14 T cell receptor beta chains presented below share a single source sample, sequenced in a study of blood T cell repertoires in COVID-19. Generated by immunoSEQ multiplex PCR, the TCRdb table keeps only in-frame clones and is missing some. Of 70,000 to 90,000 clones detected, approximately 86% appear once; the ten largest clones hold approximately 31%. Input material: peripheral blood. The source of these receptors is a man aged 50-60 years with acute or convalescent COVID-19.

This clone was detected once. CDR3 DNA sequence: TGTGCCATCAGTGGATCGGACAGCTCGTACGAGCAGTACTTC. Protein sequence: CAISGSDSSYEQYF. This chain connects TRBV10-3 to TRBJ2-7; the D gene is possibly TRBD1 (6 bases). CDR1 and CDR2 (germline): ENHRY, SYGVKD. V was cut by 4 bases and J by 4 bases, with 14 bases left in between. CDR3 size: 14 residues.

The chain has TRBV5-6 and TRBJ2-1; 10 bases fit TRBD2. This CDR3 spans 15 amino acids. Trimming removed 6 bases from V and 9 bases from J; junction bases left unmatched: 12. Germline CDR1 reads SGHDT; CDR2 reads YYEEEE. CDR3 nucleotides: TGTGCCAGCACCGCGGGAAGCGGGGGGGCCGGTGAGCAGTTCTTC. Translating gives CASTAGSGGAGEQFF.

This chain links TRBV6-5 with TRBJ2-7; TRBD2 matches 10 bases. The CDR3 totals 15 residues. V lost 8 bases, J lost 0 bases, and 7 bases stayed unmatched. The V gene's germline CDR1 is MNHEY and CDR2 SVGAGI. The CDR3 DNA follows: TGTGCCAGCGGTCTAGCGGGGGCGCGCTCCTACGAGCAGTACTTC. Its protein product is CASGLAGARSYEQYF.

The genes are TRBV3-1 (or the pseudogene TRBV3-2) and TRBJ1-2, with 8 bases that match TRBD1. CDR3 length: 15 amino acids. V shed 1 base, J shed 4 bases, and the junction held 5 bases outside the gene matches. The germline V gene encodes CDR1 LGHDT and CDR2 YNNKEL (reference sequence). CDR3 protein: CASSQAGTGAYGYTF. The CDR3 region has the DNA TGTGCCAGCAGCCAAGCCGGGACAGGAGCCTATGGCTACACCTTC.

The chain couples TRBV24-1 to TRBJ2-5; 9 bases are a match to TRBD1. This CDR3 is built from 16 residues. CDR1 and CDR2 from the germline V gene are KGHDR and SFDVKD. Trimming cost V 2 bases and J 5 bases; bases outside gene matches: 8. CDR3 region: CATSDSNRGQGETQYF. CDR3 DNA sequence: TGTGCCACCAGTGATTCCAATCGGGGACAGGGCGAGACCCAGTACTTC.

This clone occurred a few times. V and J are TRBV6-5 and TRBJ1-3, with D hard to call. Trimming pared 10 bases from V and 0 bases from J, leaving 7 bases between. CDR3 length: 12 residues. Germline lookup yields CDR1 MNHEY and CDR2 SVGAGI. In DNA form, the CDR3 reads TGTGCCACCGTGAGCTCTGGAAACACCATATATTTT. Translation gives CATVSSGNTIYF.

In its sample, this clone was seen many times. The CDR3 loop is CSDPPQGWYGYTF. CDR3 DNA sequence: TGCAGCGACCCGCCTCAGGGTTGGTATGGCTACACCTTC. J is TRBJ1-2 and V is TRBV29-1, with a weak D call TRBD1 (5 bases). Trimming cost V 7 bases and J 5 bases, with 17 bases left between them. The CDR3 is made up of 13 amino acids. Looked up from germline, CDR1 is SQVTM and CDR2 is ANQGSEA.

The gene calls are TRBV10-3 and TRBJ1-1; D not resolved. The CDR3 spans 13 residues. Germline CDR1 reads ENHRY; CDR2 reads SYGVKD. V lost 2 bases and J 0 bases, leaving 4 bases between the germline ends. CDR3: CAISEIMNTEAFF. CDR3 bases: TGTGCCATCAGTGAGATTATGAACACTGAAGCTTTCTTT.

V and J are TRBV24-1 and TRBJ1-1; D might be TRBD1 (6 bases). Trimming left V 2 bases short and J 3 bases short, with 12 bases between. The CDR3 consists of 15 residues. The germline V gene encodes CDR1 KGHDR and CDR2 SFDVKD. The DNA for the CDR3 is TGTGCCACCAGTGATTCAAGGGGGGGACACACTGAAGCTTTCTTT. It yields the protein CATSDSRGGHTEAFF.

The V and J genes are TRBV5-1 and TRBJ2-7; D uncertain. Trimming left V 5 bases short and J 3 bases short, with 18 bases between. Per the germline V gene, CDR1 is SGHRS and CDR2 is YFSETQ. The length of the CDR3 is 15 residues. This CDR3 is CASRPSLASVYEQYF. The CDR3 bases are TGCGCCAGCAGACCGTCCCTGGCTTCCGTCTACGAGCAGTACTTC. Full variable domain (remainder filled in from reference TRBV5-1 and TRBJ2-7): KAGVTQTPRYLIKTRGQQVTLSCSPISGHRSVSWYQQTPGQGLQFLFEYFSETQRNKGNFPGRFSGRQFSNSRSEMNVSTLELGDSALYLCASRPSLASVYEQYFGPGTRLTVT.

This clone appeared a few times. The gene calls are TRBV7-8 and TRBJ2-2; D may be TRBD1 (5 bases). The CDR3 covers 14 residues. The V gene's germline CDR1 is SGHVS and CDR2 FQNEAQ. Deletions cut 5 bases from V and 3 bases from J, with 10 bases between. DNA for the CDR3: TGTGCCAGCAGCGCAGACAGCTACACCGGGGAGCTGTTTTTT. Protein: CASSADSYTGELFF.

The chain carries TRBV7-6 and TRBJ2-7; a weak D match, TRBD1 (6 bases). The CDR3 totals 17 residues. Trimming left V 5 bases short and J 3 bases short, with 23 bases between. CDR1 is SGHVS and CDR2 is FNYEAQ in the germline V gene. Here the CDR3 DNA reads TGTGCCAGCAGCCAAAACCCTGGACAGTTGGCCCACTACGAGCAGTACTTC. This gives the protein CASSQNPGQLAHYEQYF.

J is TRBJ1-2 and V is TRBV24-1, with TRBD1 matching over 8 bases. The germline CDR1 and CDR2 sequences are KGHDR and SFDVKD. V was pared by 5 bases and J by 0 bases, with 4 bases of the junction left unmatched. The CDR3 totals 15 residues. This CDR3 reads CATSGGQAPNYGYTF. Written as DNA, the CDR3 is TGTGCCACCAGTGGGGGACAGGCGCCTAACTATGGCTACACCTTC.

This clone has only one observation. The chain is built from TRBV19 and TRBJ1-2, with 7 bases identical to TRBD1. Germline V gene lookup returns CDR1 LNHDA and CDR2 SQIVND (reference sequence). J was trimmed by 2 bases and V by 6 bases; bases with no gene match: 0. The length of the CDR3 is 12 residues. The CDR3 bases are TGTGCCAGTAGGACAGGGAACTATGGCTACACCTTC. This encodes CASRTGNYGYTF.